This T cell receptor beta chain stems from a study of cytomegalovirus exposure and HLA in healthy donors. Regarding the study as a whole: More than 150 TCR beta chains were listed as cytomegalovirus-associated. With further analysis later on, most CMV-associated TCR beta chains appeared HLA-restricted. TRBV6-2, TRBV6-3 and some other V segments were excluded as indistinguishable.

Germline-derived CDR1 and CDR2 are SGHRS and YFSETQ. The CDR3 extends over 15 amino acids. With 3 bases clipped from V and 1 base from J, the junction kept 4 bases outside the gene matches. The PCR had 60 Vbeta and 13 Jbeta primers. TCRdb's table, derived via immunoSEQ multiplex PCR, lists solely in-frame clones and lacks some. The table has around 180,000 clones, 84% seen once. This clone was seen a handful of times. The target antigen is unknown. The source material was PBMCs. The chain links TRBV5-1 to TRBJ1-1; 9 positions agree with TRBD1. The receptor was isolated from a girl aged 2 to 9 in good health and CMV-seropositive. CDR3 residues: CASSYSGQGNTEAFF. The CDR3 DNA reads as TGCGCCAGCAGCTATTCGGGACAGGGGAACACTGAAGCTTTCTTT.